The 26 T cell receptor beta chains listed next were all sequenced from one sample in a study of blood T cells in healthy people across ages. A sample-barcoded 5' primer and a J-beta primer mix were used in a second PCR of roughly 7 to 12 cycles. From the 5' RACE reads, TCRdb called clonotypes with MiXCR, one entry per CDR3 protein. This table holds about 800,000 distinct CDR3 sequences, more than 45% found once. Specimen: blood. The receptors were gathered from a man aged 30 to 45 in good health.

In nucleotides, the CDR3 is TGCAGTGCCGTAACCGGGACACCGAGCTCCTATAATTCACCCCTCCACTTT. Amino acid sequence: CSAVTGTPSSYNSPLHF. The chain recombines TRBV20-1 with TRBJ1-6; TRBD1 is a possible D gene (6 bases). V was pared by 6 bases and J by 0 bases, with 18 bases between. Looked up from germline, CDR1 is DFQATT and CDR2 is SNEGSKA (reference sequence). The CDR3 has 17 residues.

The J gene is TRBJ2-7, the V gene TRBV7-9; 8 bases match TRBD1. The DNA end favors TRBJ2-5, so the J call may be wrong. Germline lookup yields CDR1 SEHNR and CDR2 FQNEAQ (reference sequence). CDR3 length equals 14 residues. The CDR3 nucleotides are TGTGCCAGCAGCTGGGGGACAGGACAAGAGACCCAGTACTTC. Translated: CASSWGTGQETQYF.

The chain uses TRBV6-6 and TRBJ1-2; D is ambiguous. V was pared by 4 bases and J by 6 bases, with 21 bases between. In germline, CDR1 is MNHNY, CDR2 SVGAGI (reference sequence). CDR3 length: 16 residues. The CDR3 DNA sequence: TGTGCCAGCAGTTCCTCCTTCGGTTTTCGGTTCGATGGCTACACCTTC. Protein product: CASSSSFGFRFDGYTF.

The V call is TRBV3-1, the J call TRBJ2-2; 9 nucleotides agree with TRBD1. Germline lookup yields CDR1 LGHDT and CDR2 YNNKEL (reference sequence). This CDR3 is 16 amino acids long. Trimming cost V 2 bases and J 5 bases; bases outside gene matches: 6. CDR3 nucleotide sequence: TGTGCCAGCAGCCAACTCGTCGGGACAGGGACCGGGGAGCTGTTTTTT. Residues: CASSQLVGTGTGELFF.

Only a few counts were recorded for this clonotype. CDR3 region: CASSIGGRTYEQYF. For the CDR3, the DNA is TGTGCCAGCAGTATAGGCGGGAGAACCTACGAGCAGTACTTC. The gene calls are TRBV7-2 and TRBJ2-7; 7 bases line up with TRBD2. The CDR3 has 14 residues. Trimming took 6 bases from V and 2 from J; bases not matched to a gene: 7. Germline CDR1 SGHTA, CDR2 FQGNSA. Variable domain in full (rest from reference TRBV7-2 and TRBJ2-7): GAGVSQSPSNKVTEKGKDVELRCDPISGHTALYWYRQSLGQGLEFLIYFQGNSAPDKSGLPSDRFSAERTGGSVSTLTIQRTQQEDSAVYLCASSIGGRTYEQYFGPGTRLTVT.

Notes on this clonotype: Without the conserved terminal phenylalanine or tryptophan, this CDR3 likely stems from a read error. The chain combines TRBV3-1 with TRBJ2-1, with D tentatively TRBD2 (5 bases). The CDR3 covers 16 residues. Per germline, CDR1 LGHDT and CDR2 YNNKEL (reference sequence). V lost 3 bases to trimming and J lost 9 bases, with 21 bases between them. The CDR3, as DNA: TGTGCCAGCAGCCAGTATAGTAACTGGAGGCGGCCTGAGCAGTTCCTC. Translation: CASSQYSNWRRPEQFL.

This chain connects TRBV5-1 to TRBJ2-1; the D is unclear. Germline-derived CDR1 and CDR2 are SGHRS and YFSETQ. Deletions cut 2 bases from V and 15 bases from J, with 21 bases between. The CDR3 loop spans 14 amino acids. This CDR3 is CASSFTVPADRAFF. DNA of the CDR3: TGCGCCAGCAGCTTTACCGTCCCGGCGGATAGGGCGTTCTTC.

V usage is TRBV3-1 and J usage is TRBJ1-5; 7 bases are a match to TRBD1. Germline-derived CDR1 and CDR2 are LGHDT and YNNKEL (reference sequence). The V gene end was trimmed by 4 bases and the J gene end by 3 bases; junction bases not matched to a gene: 3. The length of the CDR3 is 14 residues. Here the CDR3 reads CASSLTGDNQPQHF. DNA for the CDR3: TGTGCCAGCAGCCTCACAGGGGACAATCAGCCCCAGCATTTT.

V is TRBV28 and J is TRBJ2-1; D remains ambiguous. The CDR3 loop spans 13 amino acids. Trimming took 10 bases from V and 9 from J, leaving 19 bases between them. Germline CDR1 and CDR2: MDHEN and SYDVKM. The CDR3 DNA sequence: TGTGCCACGGAAAGGACCTTGGCGAGTGAGCAGTTCTTC. Its translation: CATERTLASEQFF.

The V call is TRBV4-3, the J call TRBJ2-4; the D gene could be TRBD1 or TRBD2 (5 bases each). Gene TRBJ2-7 matches the end of the DNA better, so the J call may be wrong. This CDR3 region has 12 residues. The germline gives CDR1 LGHNA, CDR2 YSLEER. The CDR3 protein is CASRGVRGEQYF. The DNA for the CDR3 is TGCGCCAGCCGGGGAGTAAGGGGCGAGCAGTACTTC.

J is TRBJ2-7 and V is TRBV5-1; D assignment may be TRBD1 or TRBD2 (5 bases each). Trimming removed 5 bases from V and 2 bases from J, with 14 bases in between. The CDR3 has 14 residues. From germline, CDR1 is SGHRS and CDR2 YFSETQ. The CDR3 here is CASSGGGPTYEQYF. Written as DNA, the CDR3 is TGCGCCAGCAGTGGGGGTGGACCGACCTACGAGCAGTACTTC.

Only a few counts were recorded for this clonotype. This chain joins TRBV11-2 and TRBJ2-7; TRBD2 is a possible D gene (6 bases). V was pared by 5 bases and J by 0 bases, with 20 bases between. The CDR3 is 17 residues long. Germline-derived CDR1 and CDR2 are SGHAT and FQNNGV. CDR3 coding DNA: TGTGCCAGCAGCCCTACAAGGGGACTCCTCCTCTCCTACGAGCAGTACTTC. This translates into CASSPTRGLLLSYEQYF.

The gene calls are TRBV4-1 and TRBJ2-7; D uncertain. V gave up 2 bases and J gave up 2 bases, with 10 bases separating them. This CDR3 has 14 residues. The V gene's germline CDR1 is MGHRA and CDR2 YSYEKL. CDR3 coding DNA: TGCGCCAGCAGCCAAAGGACCTACGCCTACGAGCAGTACTTC. Translated, it gives CASSQRTYAYEQYF.

This clonotype appeared many times. The genes are TRBV20-1 and TRBJ1-5; 9 positions agree with TRBD1. The germline gives CDR1 DFQATT, CDR2 SNEGSKA (reference sequence). The CDR3 spans 15 residues. The ends lost 6 bases at V and 2 bases at J; junction bases unmatched: 8. The CDR3 loop is CSALRGQGGNQPQHF. CDR3 nucleotide sequence: TGCAGTGCCCTACGGGGACAGGGCGGCAATCAGCCCCAGCATTTT.

The CDR3 loop is CASSSQGGNEQFF. CDR3 nucleotide sequence: TGTGCCAGCAGTTCACAGGGAGGCAATGAGCAGTTCTTC. V is TRBV7-2 and J is TRBJ2-1; the D call may be TRBD1 or TRBD2 (6 bases each). Germline V gene sequence: CDR1 SGHTA, CDR2 FQGNSA. This CDR3 region has 13 residues. Trimming pared 6 bases from V and 6 bases from J, leaving 12 bases between.

The rearrangement links TRBV12-3 or TRBV12-4 to TRBJ2-7, with 7 bases identical to TRBD1. The junction had 11 bases not matched to a gene; V was cut back by 5 bases and J by 4 bases. The CDR3 covers 15 residues. In DNA form, the CDR3 reads TGTGCCAGCAGTGCCGGGACAGACATTACTTACGAGCAGTACTTC. This codes for CASSAGTDITYEQYF.

The chain joins TRBV20-1 to TRBJ2-7; 7 nucleotides line up with TRBD1. The J call may be incorrect, as the DNA end agrees better with TRBJ2-1. CDR1 is DFQATT and CDR2 is SNEGSKA in the germline V gene (reference sequence). CDR3 length equals 15 residues. CDR3 protein: CSVGVPGQNSYEQFF. The CDR3 DNA reads as TGCAGTGTCGGGGTCCCGGGACAGAACTCCTACGAGCAGTTCTTC.

V is TRBV28 and J is TRBJ1-4, with D possibly being TRBD1 (6 bases). The CDR3 contains 13 residues. V was trimmed by 4 bases and J by 10 bases, leaving 13 bases between them. Germline assignment: CDR1 MDHEN and CDR2 SYDVKM. CDR3 sequence: CASSSRGDGKLFF. DNA of the CDR3: TGTGCCAGCAGTTCTAGGGGGGACGGAAAACTGTTTTTT.

The chain employs TRBV12-3 or TRBV12-4 and TRBJ2-1; 9 bases agree with TRBD2. The CDR3 spans 17 residues. Trimming removed 6 bases from V and 14 bases from J; junction bases left unmatched: 23. Here the CDR3 DNA reads TGTGCCAGCAGCGGAGGCGTTGTATTAGCGGGAGACGGTGTAGAGTTCTTC. This codes for CASSGGVVLAGDGVEFF.

The chain couples TRBV7-9 to TRBJ1-1; the D gene is possibly TRBD1 (6 bases). Germline V CDR1 and CDR2: SEHNR, FQNEAQ (reference sequence). The CDR3 consists of 14 residues. V was clipped by 5 bases and J by 6 bases, with 16 bases between them. In nucleotides, the CDR3 is TGTGCCAGCAGCCCTCAAATACAGGGTCCTGAAGCTTTCTTT. Its translation is CASSPQIQGPEAFF.

The chain uses TRBV10-3 and TRBJ1-1, with D maybe TRBD1 (6 bases). The CDR3 runs 12 residues. The germline V gene has CDR1 ENHRY and CDR2 SYGVKD. Trimming took off 4 bases at V and 7 bases at J, with 10 bases between the two ends. This CDR3 is CAISAGTLEAFF. CDR3 coding DNA: TGTGCCATCAGTGCGGGGACACTTGAAGCTTTCTTT.

The gene calls are TRBV6-1 and TRBJ2-5; D possibly corresponds to TRBD1 (5 bases). The CDR3 sequence is 17 residues long. The V and J ends lost 0 bases and 11 bases respectively, with 25 bases between them. Germline V lookup: CDR1 MNHNS, CDR2 SASEGT. The CDR3 loop is CASSEAPPRQYYNEQYF. CDR3 DNA: TGTGCCAGCAGTGAAGCGCCCCCGCGACAGTACTACAATGAGCAGTACTTC.

The chain employs TRBV20-1 and TRBJ2-1; D might be TRBD1 (6 bases). Trimming shortened V by 4 bases and J by 6 bases, and 19 bases separated the two germline ends. The CDR3 has 15 residues. CDR1 and CDR2 (germline): DFQATT, SNEGSKA (reference sequence). CDR3: CSATGHTGWVNEQFF. CDR3 sequence (DNA): TGCAGTGCTACCGGACACACAGGGTGGGTCAATGAGCAGTTCTTC.

The chain links TRBV27 to TRBJ2-1; 8 positions agree with TRBD2. CDR1 is MNHEY, CDR2 SMNVEV, per germline (reference sequence). V was pared by 7 bases and J by 4 bases, with 6 bases of the junction left unmatched. The CDR3 contains 14 residues. The CDR3 sequence is CASKEREPYNEQFF. CDR3 in DNA: TGTGCCAGCAAAGAGCGGGAGCCGTACAATGAGCAGTTCTTC.

There are a few counts of this clonotype. The J gene is TRBJ2-3, the V gene TRBV6-6; D is perhaps TRBD2 (6 bases). CDR3 length equals 12 residues. CDR1 is MNHNY, CDR2 SVGAGI, per germline (reference sequence). V lost 8 bases, J lost 9 bases, and 15 bases lay in between. In DNA, the CDR3 is TGTGCCAGCGCCCACCAGGAGGGAACGCAGTATTTT. Amino acids: CASAHQEGTQYF.

V usage is TRBV12-3 or TRBV12-4 and J usage is TRBJ2-1; D perhaps matches TRBD2 (6 bases). The CDR3 runs 18 residues. Trimming pared 3 bases from V and 4 bases from J, leaving 22 bases between. The CDR3 DNA is TGTGCCAGCAGTTTCGGTCCGCGGGGAAGCACGGTATACAATGAGCAGTTCTTC. The encoded protein is CASSFGPRGSTVYNEQFF.